This TCR beta chain was recovered during a study of blood T cells in healthy people across ages. Next came a second PCR, run for roughly 6 to 11 cycles, which used a sample-barcoded 5' primer along with a J-beta primer mix. TCRdb processed the 5' RACE reads anew with MiXCR; each CDR3 protein has one entry. In the table there are around 1,000,000 distinct CDR3 sequences, approximately 25% of which are singletons. CDR1 and CDR2 (germline): SGHRS, YFSETQ. The CDR3 consists of 15 residues. Comment on this clonotype: A junction end diverges from the germline sequence, so it may reflect a read error.

This same sample was also taken into another study, of T cells of mothers and their children.

V and J are TRBV5-1 and TRBJ2-5; TRBD2 matches 11 bases. This clonotype was obtained from a girl aged 2 to 10 in good health. Sequencing input: blood. CDR3: CAGSRIGTSGETQYF. CDR3 nucleotides: TGCGCCGGCAGCCGAATCGGGACTAGCGGAGAGACCCAGTACTTC. The whole variable domain, filled in from reference TRBV5-1 and TRBJ2-5, reads KAGVTQTPRYLIKTRGQQVTLSCSPISGHRSVSWYQQTPGQGLQFLFEYFSETQRNKGNFPGRFSGRQFSNSRSEMNVSTLELGDSALYLCAGSRIGTSGETQYFGPGTRLLVL.